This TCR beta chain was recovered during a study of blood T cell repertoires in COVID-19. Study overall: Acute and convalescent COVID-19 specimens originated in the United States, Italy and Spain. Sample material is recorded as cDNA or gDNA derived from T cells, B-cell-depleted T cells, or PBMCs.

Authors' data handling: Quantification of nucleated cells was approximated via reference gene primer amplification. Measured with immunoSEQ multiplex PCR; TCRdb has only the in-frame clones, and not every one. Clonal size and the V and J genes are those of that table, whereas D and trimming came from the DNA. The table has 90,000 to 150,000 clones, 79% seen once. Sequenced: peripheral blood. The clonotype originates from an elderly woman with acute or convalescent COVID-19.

CDR3 residues: CASSSLFGQGIVTGELFF. The CDR3 nucleotides are TGTGCCAGCAGCTCGCTTTTTGGGCAGGGTATTGTCACCGGGGAGCTGTTTTTT. J is TRBJ2-2 and V is TRBV28; perhaps TRBD1 as D (5 bases). This CDR3 has 18 amino acids. Trimming took 6 bases from V and 4 from J, leaving 24 bases between them. Per the germline V gene, CDR1 is MDHEN and CDR2 is SYDVKM.